This TCR beta chain emerged from a study of cytomegalovirus exposure and HLA in healthy donors. Study-level results: A later analysis showed that HLA-associated TCR beta chains had undergone more clonal expansion than equally common others.

As to this clone: Its specificity is unknown.

PCR used 60 Vbeta primers and 13 Jbeta primers. Repertoires were generated with immunoSEQ multiplex PCR, while TCRdb's copy carries only in-frame clones and drops some. This sample has 150,000 to 160,000 clones, with approximately 82% found just once. The CDR3 is made up of 13 amino acids. Germline trimming cut 1 base from V and 5 bases from J; bases unmatched to any gene: 1. Germline-derived CDR1 and CDR2 are MNHEY and SVGAGI. The sequencing input was PBMCs. The rearrangement uses TRBV6-5 and TRBJ2-7; TRBD1 matches at 8 bases. This receptor was identified in a woman between 50 and 59 years old in good health and CMV-seropositive. CDR3 residues: CASSYYRGDEQYF. In DNA form, the CDR3 reads TGTGCCAGCAGTTACTACAGGGGGGACGAGCAGTACTTC.